The rows below give T cell receptor beta chains drawn from one sample of a study of T cells expressing NK-cell markers. Using the 5' RACE reads, TCRdb records one entry per CDR3 protein without DNA. This repertoire includes 500,000 to 700,000 distinct CDR3 sequences. Sequencing input: blood T cells: a sorted CD56 or NKG2C T cell subset, CD4+ or CD8+ T cells, or bulk PBMC T cells (not recorded which). The receptor set was obtained from a man aged 18 to 29 in good health. CDR3s include the opening cysteine and the closing phenylalanine or tryptophan.

TRBJ2-5	TRBV6-2/TRBV6-3	CASSYDFTSGKKETQYF
TRBJ2-1	TRBV20-1	CSAREAGTSTDEQFF
TRBJ2-2	TRBV27	CASSLATGTGELFF
TRBJ2-1	TRBV11-2	CASSLLQAGGLYEQFF
TRBJ2-5	TRBV20-1	CSARDLTSAAKETQYF
TRBJ1-1	TRBV7-9	CASSSQGAENTEAFF
TRBJ2-5	TRBV3-1	CASSQHRTGNQETQYF
TRBJ2-2	TRBV27	CASSLDRLNTGELFF
TRBJ2-5	TRBV7-2	CASSSTGAEETQYF
TRBJ1-3	TRBV10-3	CAISPNRRDTIYF
TRBJ2-5	TRBV6-1	CASKGTGGRGETQYF
TRBJ1-2	TRBV20-1	CSATPQIDGYTF
TRBJ2-5	TRBV6-1	CASSSRTSGSMETQYF
TRBJ2-1	TRBV11-2	CASSYRGSYNEQFF
TRBJ2-7	TRBV5-6	CASSWSKGDHVEQYF
TRBJ1-2	TRBV14	CASSQGTGVGYGYTF
TRBJ1-4	TRBV5-1	CASSFSGTGTEKLFF
TRBJ2-3	TRBV4-2	CASSQDRLAGGPDTQYF
TRBJ2-1	TRBV25-1	CASSTPHNEQFF
TRBJ2-1	TRBV14	CASSRDLSEQFF
TRBJ2-5	TRBV20-1	CSARSRQGVVAKTQYF
TRBJ2-3	TRBV5-1	CASSLSEPGTDTQYF
TRBJ2-5	TRBV7-2	CASSQASSQYF
TRBJ2-1	TRBV24-1	CATSEPGQGNEQFF
TRBJ2-2	TRBV4-3	CASSQIKTGGNTGELFF
TRBJ2-7	TRBV12-3/TRBV12-4	CASSPPGRVTNEQYF
TRBJ2-7	TRBV3-1	CASSRRESFHEQYF
TRBJ2-1	TRBV24-1	CATSDSGLDLYNEQFF
TRBJ1-1	TRBV29-1	CSVEKPLNTEAFF
TRBJ1-3	TRBV6-1	CASRPFTTILSGNTIYF
TRBJ2-2	TRBV12-3/TRBV12-4	CASRMTVTGELFF
TRBJ2-2	TRBV4-3	CASSQGPGRTNTGELFF
TRBJ1-1	TRBV29-1	CSVVLDRATEAFF
TRBJ1-1	TRBV20-1	CSATRTSSEAFF
TRBJ2-1	TRBV3-1	CASSPGTGPSNEQFF
TRBJ2-1	TRBV20-1	CSASVPDFVYNEQFF
TRBJ1-2	TRBV4-3	CASSQDLRQAYGYTF
TRBJ1-1	TRBV4-1	CASSPRTGGITEAFF
TRBJ2-2	TRBV27	CASQAGRAGELFF
TRBJ2-4	TRBV11-3	CASSLNSKRGENIQYF
TRBJ2-5	TRBV20-1	CSARVGLQETQYF
TRBJ1-2	TRBV15	CATSRVRVGYGYTF
TRBJ2-2	TRBV7-9	CASSPTWGDTGELFF
TRBJ2-7	TRBV12-3/TRBV12-4	CASSLSERLAGGNYEQYF
TRBJ1-1	TRBV11-2	CASSFENRVEAFF
TRBJ2-4	TRBV4-3	CASSQEAGTGANIQYF
TRBJ2-1	TRBV7-2	CASSLVGLVRGNEQFF
TRBJ2-5	TRBV9	CASSVGLAGGLGKTQYF
TRBJ2-4	TRBV9	CASSGVGGAKNIQYF
TRBJ1-1	TRBV13	CASSLGAGGGTEAFF